These 5 T cell receptor beta chains share one sample of origin, sequenced in a study of T-cell memory formation after mild COVID-19 (dated by TCRdb to the early 2020s). Library preparation used 5' RACE. The data were produced on an Illumina NovaSeq 6000. Through fastp at Q25 and MiXCR, TCRdb rebuilt clones from the public reads, retaining in-frame beta chains. Rows are combined by CDR3 protein, so each entry shows the most common genes and DNA. The sample table holds approximately 60,000 distinct CDR3 sequences, of which around 10% were seen once. Around 1.1% of the sample comes from the top ten. Sequenced input: PBMCs or a T cell subset sorted from them (not recorded which). Source of these receptors: a man younger than 35 who had mild COVID-19 (a few samples of this study predate the infection). The sample titles of this study are shuffled in the database, so cell type and time point are left out; the donor was told from shared clones.

This clonotype was seen only a few times. This chain links TRBV12-3 or TRBV12-4 with TRBJ2-7, with 7 bases lining up with TRBD2. This CDR3 comprises 15 residues. V shed 0 bases and J 1 base; nucleotides not matched to a gene: 3. CDR3 nucleotide sequence: TGTGCCAGCAGTTTAGCGGCTAGCGGATCCTACGAGCAGTACTTC. As protein: CASSLAASGSYEQYF.

This clonotype was seen more than once but under ten times. This chain uses TRBV7-9 with TRBJ2-1; D gene uncertain. CDR3 length equals 12 residues. Germline values: CDR1 SEHNR, CDR2 FQNEAQ (reference sequence). Trimming removed 5 bases at V and 10 bases at J, with 12 bases between. CDR3 residues: CASSLLGAEQFF. Here the CDR3 DNA reads TGTGCCAGCAGCCTCCTAGGAGCCGAGCAGTTCTTC.

A few counts support this clonotype. The CDR3 reads CASRENTEAFF. The CDR3 bases are TGTGCCAGCAGGGAGAACACTGAAGCTTTCTTT. V usage is TRBV2 and J usage is TRBJ1-1; no definite D call. The length of the CDR3 is 11 residues. CDR1 is SNHLY and CDR2 is FYNNEI in the germline V gene. V gave up 6 bases and J gave up 1 base, with 3 bases separating them.

This clonotype rates as medium-sized. The chain recombines TRBV7-2 with TRBJ2-7; the D call may be TRBD1 or TRBD2 (5 bases each). V was pared by 1 base and J by 2 bases, with 9 bases between. Germline V gives CDR1 SGHTA, CDR2 FQGNSA. This CDR3 contains 14 residues. The CDR3 DNA sequence: TGTGCCAGCAGCTTAGGTCCGGGGCCCTACGAGCAGTACGTC. Translated: CASSLGPGPYEQYV.

This clonotype was detected ten times or more. CDR3 sequence: CASSAYRGFTDTQYF. CDR3 nucleotide sequence: TGTGCCAGCAGTGCTTACAGGGGGTTCACAGATACGCAGTATTTT. This sequence joins TRBV25-1 and TRBJ2-3; 8 bases agree with TRBD1. In germline, CDR1 is MGHDK, CDR2 SYGVNS. The CDR3 totals 15 residues. V lost 4 bases and J lost 2; bases outside the gene matches: 5.